Each of the 5 T cell receptor beta chains below was sequenced from the same sample in a study of shared clonotypes between healthy human individuals. Measured with immunoSEQ multiplex PCR; TCRdb has only the in-frame clones, and not every one. There are about 700,000 clones in the sample; around 72% occur only once, and 1.7% lies in the top ten. The sample comprised memory CD4+ T cells sorted from blood. The subset: CD45RA-negative fraction. The receptors were sampled from a woman in her twenties or thirties in good health.

The CDR3 sequence is CASSEVGTYYEQYF. The CDR3 nucleotides are TGTGCCAGCAGTGAAGTCGGGACTTACTACGAGCAGTACTTC. The chain links TRBV25-1 to TRBJ2-7; tentative D call: TRBD2 (6 bases). The V gene lost 2 bases and the J gene lost 3 bases, with 11 bases spanning the gap. The germline V gene has CDR1 MGHDK and CDR2 SYGVNS. This CDR3 has 14 amino acids.

The chain employs TRBV28 and TRBJ1-3, with 7 bases aligning to TRBD1. Trimming cost V 8 bases and J 6 bases; bases outside gene matches: 7. Germline lookup yields CDR1 MDHEN and CDR2 SYDVKM. This CDR3 is 13 amino acids long. CDR3 sequence reads: CASRDSLVNTIYF. CDR3 nucleotide sequence: TGTGCCAGCCGGGACAGCCTGGTAAACACCATATATTTT.

The chain combines TRBV10-1 with TRBJ2-1; D possibly corresponds to TRBD1 (6 bases). The V end lost 2 bases, the J end lost 10 bases, and 12 bases lay between the germline ends. CDR1 is WNHNN, CDR2 SYGVQD, per germline (reference sequence). The CDR3 is made up of 13 amino acids. The CDR3 DNA reads as TGCGCCAGCAGTGAGCTACAGGGCCAGGAGCAGTTCTTC. Translating it yields CASSELQGQEQFF.

V usage is TRBV2 and J usage is TRBJ2-1; 16 bases agree with TRBD2. The trim removed 5 bases at V and 8 bases at J, leaving 6 bases unmatched. This CDR3 has 16 residues. The V gene's germline CDR1 is SNHLY and CDR2 FYNNEI. CDR3 residues: CASSLGLAGGAHEQFF. The CDR3, as DNA: TGTGCCAGCAGTCTGGGACTAGCGGGAGGGGCCCATGAGCAGTTCTTC.

Points on this clone: Since a much larger clone is just one base distant, this may be a read error. The J gene is TRBJ2-1, the V gene TRBV5-4; 10 positions match TRBD2. V shed 2 bases and J 5 bases; nucleotides not matched to a gene: 1. The germline V gene has CDR1 SGHNT and CDR2 YYREEE (reference sequence). The CDR3 loop spans 14 amino acids. CDR3 coding DNA: TGTGCCAGCAGCTTAGCGGGAGGGAACAATGAGCAGTTCTTC. Translation gives CASSLAGGNNEQFF. Based on the CDR3 plus reference TRBV5-4 and TRBJ2-1, the full variable domain is ETGVTQSPTHLIKTRGQQVTLRCSSQSGHNTVSWYQQALGQGPQFIFQYYREEENGRGNFPPRFSGLQFPNYSSELNVNALELDDSALYLCASSLAGGNNEQFFGPGTRLTVL.